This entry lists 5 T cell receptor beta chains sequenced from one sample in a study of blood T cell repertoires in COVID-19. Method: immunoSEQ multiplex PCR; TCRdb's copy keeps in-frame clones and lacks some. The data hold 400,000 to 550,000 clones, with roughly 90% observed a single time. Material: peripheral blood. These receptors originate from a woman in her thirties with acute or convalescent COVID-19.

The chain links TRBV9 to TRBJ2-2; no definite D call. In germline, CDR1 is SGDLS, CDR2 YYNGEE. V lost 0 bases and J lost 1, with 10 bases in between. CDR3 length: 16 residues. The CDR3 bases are TGTGCCAGCAGCGTAGGTACCAGGATGAACACCGGGGAGCTGTTTTTT. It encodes CASSVGTRMNTGELFF.

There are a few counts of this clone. The CDR3 DNA reads TGCGCCAGCAGCGTGGACAGGGGAACACCTTACGAGCAGTACTTC. This sequence encodes CASSVDRGTPYEQYF. The chain combines TRBV5-1 with TRBJ2-7; 9 bases align to TRBD1. There are 15 residues in the CDR3. Germline CDR1 reads SGHRS; CDR2 reads YFSETQ. V was pared by 4 bases and J by 4 bases, with 9 bases of the junction left unmatched.

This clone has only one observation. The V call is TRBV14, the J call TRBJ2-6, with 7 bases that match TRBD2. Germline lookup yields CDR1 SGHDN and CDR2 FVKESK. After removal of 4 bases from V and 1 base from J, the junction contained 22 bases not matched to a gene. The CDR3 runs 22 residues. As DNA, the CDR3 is TGTGCCAGCAGCCGTGGGGGGAGGGGTAGGCCTAGCTCCTCTTCTGGGGCCAACGTCCTGACTTTC. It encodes CASSRGGRGRPSSSSGANVLTF.

CDR3 amino acids: CASSRLRGGGRVSYNEQFF. The CDR3 DNA follows: TGTGCCAGCAGCCGACTACGAGGCGGGGGGCGCGTGTCCTACAATGAGCAGTTCTTC. This sequence joins TRBV21-1 and TRBJ2-1; the table's D call of TRBD2 was not tested on the DNA. TRBV21-1 is labeled a pseudogene. The length of the CDR3 is 19 residues.

CDR3 sequence: CASQSRDNSPHGYTF. In nucleotides, the CDR3 is TGTGCCAGCCAGTCCCGGGACAATAGTCCCCATGGCTACACCTTC. The chain joins TRBV19 to TRBJ1-2, with D tentatively TRBD1 (6 bases). V lost 9 bases, J lost 6 bases, and 23 bases lay in between. The CDR3 is made up of 15 amino acids. The germline V gene has CDR1 LNHDA and CDR2 SQIVND (reference sequence).